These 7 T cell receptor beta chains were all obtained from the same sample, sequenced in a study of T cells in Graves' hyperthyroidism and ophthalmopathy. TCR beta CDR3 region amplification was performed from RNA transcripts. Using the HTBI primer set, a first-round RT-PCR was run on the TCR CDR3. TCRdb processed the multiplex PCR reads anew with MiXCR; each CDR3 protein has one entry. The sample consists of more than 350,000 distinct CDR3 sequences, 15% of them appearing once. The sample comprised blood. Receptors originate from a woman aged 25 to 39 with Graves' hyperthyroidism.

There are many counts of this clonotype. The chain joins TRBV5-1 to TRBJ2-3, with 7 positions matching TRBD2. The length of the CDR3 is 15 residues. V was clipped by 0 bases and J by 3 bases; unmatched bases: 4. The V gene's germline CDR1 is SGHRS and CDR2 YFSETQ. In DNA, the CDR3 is TGCGCCAGCAGCTTGGATACGGGAGGAACAGATACGCAGTATTTT. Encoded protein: CASSLDTGGTDTQYF.

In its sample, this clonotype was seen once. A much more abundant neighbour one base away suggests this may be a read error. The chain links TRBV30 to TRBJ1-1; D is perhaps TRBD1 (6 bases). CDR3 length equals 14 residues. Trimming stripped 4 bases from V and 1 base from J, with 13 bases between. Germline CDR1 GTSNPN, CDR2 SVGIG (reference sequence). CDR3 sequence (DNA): TGTGCCTGGATGAATGGACAGTCGAACACTGAAGCTTTCTTT. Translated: CAWMNGQSNTEAFF.

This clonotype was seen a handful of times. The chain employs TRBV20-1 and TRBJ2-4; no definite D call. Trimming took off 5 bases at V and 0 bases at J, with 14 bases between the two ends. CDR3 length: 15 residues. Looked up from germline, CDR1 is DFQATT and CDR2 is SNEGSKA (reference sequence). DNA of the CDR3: TGCAGTGCTTTCAAAGCGAGAGTAGCCAAAAACATTCAGTACTTC. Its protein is CSAFKARVAKNIQYF.

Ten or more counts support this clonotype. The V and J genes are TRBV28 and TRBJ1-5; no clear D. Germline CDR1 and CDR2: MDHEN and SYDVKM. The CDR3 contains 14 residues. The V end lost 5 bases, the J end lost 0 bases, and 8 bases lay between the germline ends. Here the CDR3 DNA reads TGTGCCAGCAGTCCCCCAGATAGCAATCAGCCCCAGCATTTT. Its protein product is CASSPPDSNQPQHF. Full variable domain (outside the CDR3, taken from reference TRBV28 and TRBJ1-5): DVKVTQSSRYLVKRTGEKVFLECVQDMDHENMFWYRQDPGLGLRLIYFSYDVKMKEKGDIPEGYSVSREKKERFSLILESASTNQTSMYLCASSPPDSNQPQHFGDGTRLSIL.

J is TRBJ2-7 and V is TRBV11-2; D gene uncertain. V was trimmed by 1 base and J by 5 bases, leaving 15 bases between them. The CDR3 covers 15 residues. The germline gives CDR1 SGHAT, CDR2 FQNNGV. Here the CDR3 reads CASSLVLVSLHEQYF. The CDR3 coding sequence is TGTGCCAGCAGCTTAGTTCTAGTGAGCCTCCACGAGCAGTACTTC.

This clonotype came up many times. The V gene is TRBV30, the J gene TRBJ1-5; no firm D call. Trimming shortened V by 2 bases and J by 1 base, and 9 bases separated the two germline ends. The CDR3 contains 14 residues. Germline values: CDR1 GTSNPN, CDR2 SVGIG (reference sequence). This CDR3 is CAWSMYMSNQPQHF. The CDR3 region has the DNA TGTGCCTGGAGTATGTACATGAGCAATCAGCCCCAGCATTTT.

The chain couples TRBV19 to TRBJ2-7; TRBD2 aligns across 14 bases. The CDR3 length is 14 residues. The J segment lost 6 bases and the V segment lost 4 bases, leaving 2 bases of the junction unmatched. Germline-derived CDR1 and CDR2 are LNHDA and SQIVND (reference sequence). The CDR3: CASSTTSGRGEQYF. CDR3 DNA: TGTGCCAGTAGTACGACTAGCGGGAGGGGCGAGCAGTACTTC.